A single sample is the source of the 25 T cell receptor beta chains below, sequenced in a study of control samples from healthy donors and cancer patients. The data were produced by immunoSEQ multiplex PCR, yet TCRdb's version contains in-frame clones alone and is incomplete. Among 150,000 or so clones listed, 88% were seen once. Sequenced sample: blood. The receptor set was obtained from a woman aged 25-40 years in good health.

This clone has a single count. The rearrangement links TRBV7-9 to TRBJ1-1, with D perhaps matching TRBD1 (5 bases). The length of the CDR3 is 13 residues. Germline V gives CDR1 SEHNR, CDR2 FQNEAQ (reference sequence). V lost 2 bases and J 6 bases, leaving 10 bases between the germline ends. In nucleotides, the CDR3 is TGTGCCAGCAGCTTACAGGGTGGGTCTGAAGCTTTCTTT. Protein: CASSLQGGSEAFF.

This clone was detected only once. CDR3 bases: TGTGCCAGCAAGATAGGGACAGGGGTACCAGATACGCAGTATTTT. It translates to CASKIGTGVPDTQYF. V usage is TRBV2 and J usage is TRBJ2-3, with TRBD1 identical over 10 bases. The CDR3 has 15 residues. Losses at the gene ends were 7 bases for V and 4 bases for J; bases not matched to a gene: 8. Per germline, CDR1 SNHLY and CDR2 FYNNEI.

The chain joins TRBV2 to TRBJ2-3; D might be TRBD1 or TRBD2, each matching 5 bases. Germline-derived CDR1 and CDR2 are SNHLY and FYNNEI. The CDR3 is 12 residues long. Trimming left V 7 bases short and J 5 bases short, with 10 bases between. The CDR3 DNA sequence: TGTGCCAGCAATGGGGACGGAGATACGCAGTATTTT. Translated, it gives CASNGDGDTQYF.

Only a few counts were recorded for this clone. A junction boundary mismatches the germline segment, possibly from a read error. The chain combines TRBV15 with TRBJ1-3; no clear D gene. Germline values: CDR1 LNHNV, CDR2 YYDKDF (reference sequence). The CDR3 is 12 amino acids. CDR3 nucleotides: TGTGCCACCAGCAGAGATCATGAGAAGTCCGCCTTT. It specifies CATSRDHEKSAF.

The chain is built from TRBV3-1 (or the pseudogene TRBV3-2) and TRBJ2-3; 8 bases align to TRBD1. CDR3 length: 16 amino acids. Per germline, CDR1 LGHDT and CDR2 YNNKEL (reference sequence). The V gene end was trimmed by 4 bases and the J gene end by 4 bases; junction bases not matched to a gene: 10. The CDR3 nucleotides are TGTGCCAGCAGCCTCCGGACAGGGTCTGTGGCAGATACGCAGTATTTT. It is translated as CASSLRTGSVADTQYF.

The chain has TRBV7-9 and TRBJ2-7, with TRBD2 as a possible D gene (5 bases). The CDR3 consists of 16 residues. Germline values: CDR1 SEHNR, CDR2 FQNEAQ (reference sequence). V lost 4 bases and J 0 bases, leaving 16 bases between the germline ends. In DNA, the CDR3 is TGTGCCAGCAGCTCGAACCTACCTCGGGGCTCCTACGAGCAGTACTTC. It codes for CASSSNLPRGSYEQYF. The entire variable domain, with the rest obtained from reference TRBV7-9 and TRBJ2-7, is as follows: DTGVSQNPRHKITKRGQNVTFRCDPISEHNRLYWYRQTLGQGPEFLTYFQNEAQLEKSRLLSDRFSAERPKGSFSTLEIQRTEQGDSAMYLCASSSNLPRGSYEQYFGPGTRLTVT.

The V gene is TRBV5-1, the J gene TRBJ2-3; no reliable D call. The germline V gene has CDR1 SGHRS and CDR2 YFSETQ. The germline V and J ends were trimmed by 5 bases and 4 bases, with 8 bases remaining between them. CDR3 size: 12 residues. CDR3 sequence reads: CASRIRADTQYF. CDR3 sequence (DNA): TGCGCCAGCAGAATTAGGGCAGATACGCAGTATTTT.

This CDR3 is CASSQGGGTGDTQYF. The CDR3 nucleotides read TGTGCCAGCAGCCAAGGCGGGGGGACGGGGGATACGCAGTATTTT. This sequence joins TRBV3-1 (or the pseudogene TRBV3-2) and TRBJ2-3, with 8 bases aligning to TRBD2. This CDR3 is built from 15 residues. J gave up 6 bases and V 1 base, and 6 bases lay outside the gene matches. The germline CDR1 and CDR2 sequences are LGHDT and YNNKEL (reference sequence).

As to this clone: This specimen includes other DNA sequences encoding the same CDR3. The gene calls are TRBV12-3 or TRBV12-4 and TRBJ2-6; D is uncertain. This CDR3 comprises 13 residues. V lost 6 bases, J lost 2 bases, and 5 bases lay in between. CDR3 in amino acids: CASRPPGANVLTF. The CDR3, as DNA: TGTGCCAGCAGGCCCCCTGGGGCCAACGTCCTGACTTTC.

The genes are TRBV30 and TRBJ1-1; tentative D call: TRBD1 (5 bases). Per germline, CDR1 GTSNPN and CDR2 SVGIG (reference sequence). V was cut by 0 bases and J by 6 bases, with 14 bases left in between. CDR3 length equals 14 residues. In DNA, the CDR3 is TGTGCCTGGAGTGTTTTACAGGCAGGGTCTGAAGCTTTCTTT. Translating gives CAWSVLQAGSEAFF.

CDR3 region: CASSQDGAADQPQHF. The CDR3 region has the DNA TGCGCCAGCAGCCAAGATGGCGCAGCAGATCAGCCCCAGCATTTT. The chain has TRBV4-1 and TRBJ1-5; D not certain. Trimming pared 0 bases from V and 5 bases from J, leaving 11 bases between. The CDR3 consists of 15 residues. Per germline, CDR1 MGHRA and CDR2 YSYEKL.

The chain has TRBV2 and TRBJ2-1; the match to TRBD2 covers 10 bases. This CDR3 region has 17 residues. V trimming: 6 bases; J trimming: 3 bases; junction bases outside the gene matches: 11. CDR1 SNHLY and CDR2 FYNNEI come from the germline V gene. The DNA of the CDR3 is TGTGCCAGCAGCGCGGTAGGGACTAGCGAAAACTACAATGAGCAGTTCTTC. It codes for CASSAVGTSENYNEQFF.

The rearrangement joins TRBV20-1 to TRBJ2-1; D remains unclear. CDR1 and CDR2 (germline): DFQATT, SNEGSKA (reference sequence). The length of the CDR3 is 10 residues. Trimming shortened V by 2 bases and J by 8 bases, and 4 bases separated the two germline ends. CDR3: CSARRYEQFF. The CDR3 DNA follows: TGCAGTGCTAGACGCTATGAGCAGTTCTTC.

The genes are TRBV18 and TRBJ2-7, with no clear D. This CDR3 contains 14 residues. Germline V gene lookup returns CDR1 KGHSH and CDR2 LQKENI. Trimming stripped 3 bases from V and 0 bases from J, with 9 bases between. The DNA for the CDR3 is TGTGCCAGCTCACCGGGCCAGAACTCCTACGAGCAGTACTTC. Protein: CASSPGQNSYEQYF.

The rearrangement uses TRBV2 and TRBJ1-1, with D hard to call. V lost 7 bases to trimming and J lost 1 base, with 13 bases between them. The germline V gene encodes CDR1 SNHLY and CDR2 FYNNEI. The CDR3 length is 14 residues. CDR3 nucleotide sequence: TGTGCCAGCAAACCCGTCGGTGGGAACACTGAAGCTTTCTTT. Its protein is CASKPVGGNTEAFF.

This clone was seen only once. The chain has TRBV2 and TRBJ2-7, with D perhaps given as TRBD1 or TRBD2 (5 bases each). Trimming took off 6 bases at V and 1 base at J, with 10 bases between the two ends. CDR3 length: 13 residues. Per the germline V gene, CDR1 is SNHLY and CDR2 is FYNNEI. CDR3 region: CASRGTESYEQYF. CDR3 nucleotides: TGTGCCAGCAGGGGGACGGAGTCCTACGAGCAGTACTTC.

The V gene is TRBV2, the J gene TRBJ2-5, with 11 bases identical to TRBD1. Trimming cost V 4 bases and J 4 bases; bases outside gene matches: 2. The CDR3 length is 14 residues. The germline CDR1 and CDR2 sequences are SNHLY and FYNNEI. CDR3 protein: CASSAGTGGETQYF. Here the CDR3 DNA reads TGTGCCAGCAGTGCCGGGACAGGGGGAGAGACCCAGTACTTC.

This clone was observed a single time. The V and J genes are TRBV5-1 and TRBJ2-7; TRBD2 matches 8 bases. The CDR3 contains 18 residues. With 0 bases clipped from V and 2 bases from J, the junction kept 13 bases outside the gene matches. Germline V lookup: CDR1 SGHRS, CDR2 YFSETQ. The CDR3, as DNA: TGCGCCAGCAGCTTGGCCAACTCGCGTACGGGAGGGGCCTACGAGCAGTACTTC. It yields the protein CASSLANSRTGGAYEQYF.

The gene calls are TRBV5-4 and TRBJ2-1; 7 nucleotides align to TRBD2. The CDR3 is 15 residues long. V shed 3 bases, J shed 2 bases, and the junction held 5 bases outside the gene matches. Germline V gene sequence: CDR1 SGHNT, CDR2 YYREEE (reference sequence). DNA of the CDR3: TGTGCCAGCAGCTCTGTTGGGGGGGCCTACAATGAGCAGTTCTTC. It codes for CASSSVGGAYNEQFF.

This clone was observed many times. This sequence joins TRBV4-1 and TRBJ1-2; D is ambiguous. Germline CDR1 is MGHRA and CDR2 is YSYEKL. The CDR3 has 15 amino acids. V gave up 4 bases and J gave up 2 bases, with 14 bases separating them. For the CDR3, the DNA is TGCGCCAGCAGCCTAGAACCCGGGTCCAACTATGGCTACACCTTC. It encodes CASSLEPGSNYGYTF.

This clone appeared once. The V gene is TRBV27, the J gene TRBJ2-1; 7 bases match TRBD2. The CDR3 consists of 14 residues. CDR1 is MNHEY and CDR2 is SMNVEV in the germline V gene (reference sequence). V lost 2 bases, J lost 7 bases, and 5 bases stayed unmatched. The chain's CDR3 is CASSLQTSNNEQFF. The CDR3 region has the DNA TGTGCCAGCAGTTTACAGACTAGCAATAATGAGCAGTTCTTC.

On this clone itself: Other nucleotide sequences from this sample produce the same CDR3. The V call is TRBV28, the J call TRBJ1-4; 7 bases agree with TRBD1. Trimming at V came to 3 bases and at J to 7 bases, leaving 5 bases not matched to a gene. CDR3 size: 14 residues. In germline, CDR1 is MDHEN, CDR2 SYDVKM. The CDR3 region is CASSFRDRREKLFF. The CDR3 bases are TGTGCCAGCAGTTTCCGGGACAGACGTGAAAAACTGTTTTTT.

The rearrangement joins TRBV3-1 (or the pseudogene TRBV3-2) to TRBJ1-2, with D possibly matching TRBD1 (5 bases). Trimming left V 1 base short and J 2 bases short, with 14 bases between. The CDR3 extends over 16 amino acids. Germline values: CDR1 LGHDT, CDR2 YNNKEL (reference sequence). In DNA, the CDR3 is TGTGCCAGCAGCCAAGCTCTAGTGGAGGGGAACTATGGCTACACCTTC. It yields the protein CASSQALVEGNYGYTF.

The chain carries TRBV2 and TRBJ1-5, with D hard to call. CDR1 is SNHLY, CDR2 FYNNEI, per germline. Trimming removed 6 bases from V and 2 bases from J, with 11 bases in between. CDR3 length: 14 amino acids. CDR3 DNA sequence: TGTGCCAGCAGCCCGGCCGGGGGCAATCAGCCCCAGCATTTT. Translation: CASSPAGGNQPQHF.

V and J are TRBV19 and TRBJ1-1; no clear D gene. The CDR3 is 14 residues long. Per the germline V gene, CDR1 is LNHDA and CDR2 is SQIVND (reference sequence). Trimming pared 2 bases from V and 1 base from J, leaving 8 bases between. The CDR3 nucleotides are TGTGCCAGTAGTATATTTGGGCCGAACACTGAAGCTTTCTTT. This translates into CASSIFGPNTEAFF. Based on the CDR3 plus reference TRBV19 and TRBJ1-1, the full variable domain is DGGITQSPKYLFRKEGQNVTLSCEQNLNHDAMYWYRQDPGQGLRLIYYSQIVNDFQKGDIAEGYSVSREKKESFPLTVTSAQKNPTAFYLCASSIFGPNTEAFFGQGTRLTVV.